Reported below is one TCR beta chain. Treatment indicated: oral pan-JAK inhibitor, 5-10 mg twice daily. CDR3 length: 15 residues. V was pared by 5 bases and J by 3 bases, with 7 bases of the junction left unmatched. The germline V gene has CDR1 SGHTA and CDR2 FQGNSA. These data come from a study of CD8+ T cells in alopecia areata. On the study more broadly: It was oral tofacitinib, at 5 to 10 mg twice daily, that treated patients received.

Isolated RNA was reverse transcribed into cDNA used as the sequencing template. Profiling relied on immunoSEQ multiplex PCR, and the TCRdb table lists in-frame clones only, not all of them. The repertoire includes about 200,000 clones, roughly 64% of them detected once, and more than 5.5% sits in the top ten. This rearrangement joins TRBV7-2 to TRBJ2-7, with 10 bases fitting TRBD1. This receptor was obtained from a human donor with alopecia areata. The sample in question was CD4+ T cells sorted from blood, obtained at week 24, from a patient treated with tofacitinib. The CDR3 spells CASSPQTGGIYEQYF. For the CDR3, the DNA is TGTGCCAGCAGCCCTCAGACAGGGGGCATCTACGAGCAGTACTTC.